These 30 T cell receptor beta chains were all obtained from the same sample, sequenced in a study of blood T cell repertoires in COVID-19. TCRdb's table, derived via immunoSEQ multiplex PCR, lists solely in-frame clones and lacks some. The repertoire holds more than 150,000 clones, with about 80% as singletons. Sequenced material: PBMCs or T cells enriched from blood (not recorded which). The source is a man in his 60s who had been exposed to COVID-19.

J is TRBJ2-3 and V is TRBV19; 14 nucleotides agree with TRBD2. J was trimmed by 4 bases and V by 6 bases; bases with no gene match: 6. Germline lookup yields CDR1 LNHDA and CDR2 SQIVND (reference sequence). The CDR3 has 16 amino acids. The CDR3 sequence is CASSIGTSGSADTQYF. The CDR3 nucleotides read TGTGCCAGTAGCATCGGGACTAGCGGGAGCGCAGATACGCAGTATTTT.

The rearrangement joins TRBV3-1 (or the pseudogene TRBV3-2) to TRBJ2-7; D may be TRBD1 (6 bases). CDR1 and CDR2 from the germline V gene are LGHDT and YNNKEL (reference sequence). CDR3 length equals 16 residues. V was pared by 0 bases and J by 3 bases, with 15 bases between. The CDR3 sequence: CASSQDPTGWIYEQYF. The CDR3 DNA sequence: TGTGCCAGCAGCCAAGATCCGACAGGATGGATCTACGAGCAGTACTTC.

The V gene is TRBV5-1, the J gene TRBJ1-4; TRBD1 matches 9 bases. The germline CDR1 and CDR2 sequences are SGHRS and YFSETQ. J lost 3 bases, V lost 3 bases, and 3 bases had no gene match. CDR3 size: 15 residues. DNA for the CDR3: TGCGCCAGCAGCTGGACAGGGGCGGCTAATGAAAAACTGTTTTTT. Encoded protein: CASSWTGAANEKLFF.

This chain links TRBV6-2 or TRBV6-3 with TRBJ2-5; 11 nucleotides line up with TRBD2. The length of the CDR3 is 17 residues. Germline loops: CDR1 MNHEY, CDR2 SVGEGT. J was trimmed by 4 bases and V by 6 bases; bases with no gene match: 13. The CDR3 DNA reads TGTGCCAGCAGCCCCGGGACTAGCGGCCTCAGTAGAGAGACCCAGTACTTC. This codes for CASSPGTSGLSRETQYF.

The rearrangement links TRBV1 to TRBJ2-5; no DNA check was done on the table's D call, TRBD2. TRBV1 is classified as a pseudogene. The CDR3 extends over 16 amino acids. In DNA, the CDR3 is TGCACCAGCAGCCACCGACTAGCGGGAATCCAAGAGACCCAGTACTTC. The encoded protein is CTSSHRLAGIQETQYF.

V gene TRBV27 combines with J gene TRBJ1-4; tentatively, D is TRBD1 (6 bases). Germline values: CDR1 MNHEY, CDR2 SMNVEV (reference sequence). Deletions cut 4 bases from V and 8 bases from J, with 23 bases between. This CDR3 region has 17 residues. CDR3: CASSSGPLGGQWEKLFF. Written as DNA, the CDR3 is TGTGCCAGCAGTTCTGGTCCCTTGGGGGGGCAGTGGGAAAAACTGTTTTTT.

The chain combines TRBV30 with TRBJ1-5; a weak D match, TRBD1 (5 bases). Trimming cost V 1 base and J 5 bases, with 9 bases left between them. The CDR3 runs to 13 residues. Per germline, CDR1 GTSNPN and CDR2 SVGIG (reference sequence). CDR3: CAWSGGRDQPQHF. Written as DNA, the CDR3 is TGTGCCTGGAGTGGGGGCAGGGATCAGCCCCAGCATTTT.

The chain uses TRBV12-3 or TRBV12-4 and TRBJ1-2, with a tentative D call TRBD1 (5 bases). The V and J ends lost 2 bases and 8 bases respectively, with 12 bases between them. This CDR3 has 13 amino acids. CDR3 coding DNA: TGTGCCAGCAGTTTAATCGGGGGATGGGGCTACACCTTC. Protein sequence: CASSLIGGWGYTF.

The J gene is TRBJ2-7, the V gene TRBV15, with 7 nucleotides matching TRBD2. Germline CDR1 and CDR2: LNHNV and YYDKDF (reference sequence). The CDR3 runs to 15 residues. J was trimmed by 6 bases and V by 0 bases; bases with no gene match: 8. CDR3 region: CATSRDLAGRVEQYF. The CDR3 region has the DNA TGTGCCACCAGCAGAGATTTAGCGGGCCGGGTCGAGCAGTACTTC.

This chain uses TRBV27 with TRBJ1-2; the match to TRBD1 covers 8 bases. Germline CDR1 is MNHEY and CDR2 is SMNVEV (reference sequence). The CDR3 loop spans 13 amino acids. The ends lost 5 bases at V and 10 bases at J; junction bases unmatched: 9. Written as DNA, the CDR3 is TGTGCCAGCAGTCTTGGACAGGGTTGGGACTACACCTTC. Protein sequence: CASSLGQGWDYTF.

CDR3 nucleotide sequence: TGTGCCAGCAGCTTAGTACAGGGGAGGAAAGATGAAGCTTTCTTT. Its protein product is CASSLVQGRKDEAFF. The rearrangement links TRBV7-8 to TRBJ1-1, with TRBD1 matching 7 bases. The CDR3 is made up of 15 amino acids. V gave up 1 base and J gave up 7 bases; unmatched junction bases: 9. Germline lookup yields CDR1 SGHVS and CDR2 FQNEAQ.

This chain connects TRBV28 to TRBJ1-3; D gene ambiguous. V dropped 6 bases and J dropped 2 bases, with 17 bases sitting between them. Germline loops: CDR1 MDHEN, CDR2 SYDVKM. The length of the CDR3 is 16 residues. Here the CDR3 DNA reads TGTGCCAGCAGGACCGGGGAGGGAAGGACTGGAAACACCATATATTTT. It translates to CASRTGEGRTGNTIYF.

This sequence joins TRBV25-1 and TRBJ1-2; TRBD1 is a possible D gene (5 bases). The germline V and J ends were trimmed by 2 bases and 3 bases, with 19 bases remaining between them. Germline CDR1 MGHDK, CDR2 SYGVNS. CDR3 length equals 17 residues. This CDR3 reads CASSEALGQGGYYGYTF. CDR3 DNA sequence: TGTGCCAGCAGTGAAGCCTTGGGCCAGGGAGGGTACTATGGCTACACCTTC.

Turning to this clone: This same CDR3 is encoded by further DNA sequences in the sample. The V and J genes are TRBV10-1 and TRBJ1-6; D is possibly TRBD1 (5 bases). Germline assignment: CDR1 WNHNN and CDR2 SYGVQD (reference sequence). Trimming shortened V by 2 bases and J by 6 bases, and 8 bases separated the two germline ends. CDR3 length equals 14 residues. The CDR3 region has the DNA TGCGCCAGCAGTGAGACAAGGGGTAATTCACCCCTCCACTTT. Its translation: CASSETRGNSPLHF.

With respect to this clone: Other DNA sequences of this sample code for an identical CDR3. The chain recombines TRBV11-2 with TRBJ2-7; 9 nucleotides match TRBD1. Germline trimming cut 1 base from V and 4 bases from J; bases unmatched to any gene: 5. There are 15 residues in the CDR3. Germline-derived CDR1 and CDR2 are SGHAT and FQNNGV. The CDR3 sequence is CASSLVGQGSYEQYF. DNA of the CDR3: TGTGCCAGCAGCTTAGTGGGACAGGGTAGTTACGAGCAGTACTTC.

This clone occurred once. The chain has TRBV5-1 and TRBJ1-4; D may be TRBD1 (6 bases). Germline V gene data show CDR1 as SGHRS and CDR2 as YFSETQ. Trimming shortened V by 5 bases and J by 4 bases, and 9 bases separated the two germline ends. CDR3 length equals 13 residues. Written as DNA, the CDR3 is TGCGCCAGCAGTGACAGGTTTAATGAAAAACTGTTTTTT. Protein sequence: CASSDRFNEKLFF.

This chain joins TRBV9 and TRBJ2-7; 10 nucleotides match TRBD2. CDR1 SGDLS and CDR2 YYNGEE come from the germline V gene. The V gene end was trimmed by 4 bases and the J gene end by 5 bases; junction bases not matched to a gene: 15. This CDR3 is built from 17 residues. CDR3: CASSSHQGGLAGDEQYF. The CDR3 nucleotides read TGTGCCAGCAGCTCTCACCAGGGGGGGCTAGCGGGAGACGAGCAGTACTTC. The full variable domain, its missing parts supplied by reference TRBV9 and TRBJ2-7, is DSGVTQTPKHLITATGQRVTLRCSPRSGDLSVYWYQQSLDQGLQFLIQYYNGEERAKGNILERFSAQQFPDLHSELNLSSLELGDSALYFCASSSHQGGLAGDEQYFGPGTRLTVT.

The chain is built from TRBV29-1 and TRBJ1-1, with D uncertain. The germline V and J ends were trimmed by 3 bases and 0 bases, with 8 bases remaining between them. Germline CDR1 reads SQVTM; CDR2 reads ANQGSEA. The CDR3 covers 13 residues. The CDR3 spells CSVETRMNTEAFF. The CDR3 DNA is TGCAGCGTTGAGACAAGAATGAACACTGAAGCTTTCTTT.

This chain connects TRBV9 to TRBJ1-1; TRBD1 matches at 9 bases. The CDR3 loop spans 16 amino acids. V dropped 3 bases and J dropped 1; count of bases not matched to a gene: 7. Germline CDR1 and CDR2: SGDLS and YYNGEE. The chain's CDR3 is CASSGTQGQGNTEAFF. The CDR3 coding sequence is TGTGCCAGCAGCGGAACGCAGGGACAGGGGAACACTGAAGCTTTCTTT.

V gene TRBV7-8 combines with J gene TRBJ2-5, with 7 bases aligning to TRBD2. Germline loops: CDR1 SGHVS, CDR2 FQNEAQ. This CDR3 has 15 residues. Unmatched junction bases numbered 12, after V lost 4 bases and J lost 7 bases. As DNA, the CDR3 is TGTGCCAGCAGCTCCCTTAGACTAGCAGCCGGGACCCAGTACTTC. It encodes CASSSLRLAAGTQYF.

The gene calls are TRBV29-1 and TRBJ2-6; possibly TRBD2 for D (6 bases). CDR1 is SQVTM, CDR2 ANQGSEA, per germline. Trimming left V 6 bases short and J 0 bases short, with 15 bases between. This CDR3 spans 16 amino acids. The CDR3 spells CSVRTRGISGANVLTF. In DNA, the CDR3 is TGCAGCGTCCGGACACGCGGGATCTCTGGGGCCAACGTCCTGACTTTC.

This rearrangement joins TRBV19 to TRBJ1-1, with 8 bases identical to TRBD1. Trimming removed 6 bases from V and 4 bases from J; junction bases left unmatched: 7. CDR3 length: 14 residues. The germline V gene has CDR1 LNHDA and CDR2 SQIVND (reference sequence). CDR3 protein: CASRSQGVGTEAFF. The CDR3 bases are TGTGCCAGTAGGTCACAGGGGGTGGGCACTGAAGCTTTCTTT.

The chain joins TRBV20-1 to TRBJ2-6; possible D gene TRBD1, 5 bases. V lost 3 bases, J lost 3 bases, and 9 bases lay in between. The CDR3 is 14 residues long. CDR1 and CDR2 (germline): DFQATT, SNEGSKA (reference sequence). The CDR3 sequence: CSASQGRGANVLTF. CDR3 in DNA: TGCAGTGCTAGTCAGGGTCGTGGGGCCAACGTCCTGACTTTC.

V usage is TRBV6-5 and J usage is TRBJ2-1; 8 bases line up with TRBD1. Germline CDR1 and CDR2: MNHEY and SVGAGI. CDR3 length: 15 amino acids. The V gene end was trimmed by 6 bases and the J gene end by 7 bases; junction bases not matched to a gene: 11. CDR3: CASRWTGIDVNEQFF. The DNA of the CDR3 is TGTGCCAGCAGATGGACAGGGATCGATGTAAATGAGCAGTTCTTC.

The CDR3 DNA follows: TGTGCCAGCACCTTCGCCGGGAACCCGGGGGAGACCCAGTACTTC. This codes for CASTFAGNPGETQYF. The chain combines TRBV11-3 with TRBJ2-5; possible D gene TRBD2, 5 bases. Germline loops: CDR1 SGHNT, CDR2 YENEEA. The CDR3 contains 15 residues. The V end lost 7 bases, the J end lost 5 bases, and 20 bases lay between the germline ends.

Points on this clone: The same CDR3 arises from other DNA sequences in this sample as well. The chain combines TRBV2 with TRBJ1-4; 8 bases agree with TRBD1. V shed 6 bases and J 3 bases; nucleotides not matched to a gene: 6. The CDR3 length is 15 residues. CDR1 is SNHLY, CDR2 FYNNEI, per germline. The CDR3 region has the DNA TGTGCCAGCAGGGAGACAGGGGTATCTAATGAAAAACTGTTTTTT. Translating gives CASRETGVSNEKLFF.

A single count supports this clone. V usage is TRBV5-1 and J usage is TRBJ1-4; 9 nucleotides match TRBD1. The CDR3 extends over 15 amino acids. Germline CDR1 SGHRS, CDR2 YFSETQ. With 4 bases clipped from V and 3 bases from J, the junction kept 4 bases outside the gene matches. CDR3 amino acids: CASSGGQGANEKLFF. DNA for the CDR3: TGCGCCAGCAGCGGGGGACAGGGAGCTAATGAAAAACTGTTTTTT.

V usage is TRBV10-3 and J usage is TRBJ2-7; no clear D. CDR3 length equals 12 residues. Germline CDR1 is ENHRY and CDR2 is SYGVKD. Trimming removed 4 bases at V and 7 bases at J, with 11 bases between. CDR3 DNA sequence: TGTGCCATCAGTGGCGGTGCCGGAGAGCAGTACTTC. It translates to CAISGGAGEQYF.

V usage is TRBV16 and J usage is TRBJ2-1, with 9 nucleotides matching TRBD1. Germline values: CDR1 KGHSY, CDR2 FQNENV. The CDR3 runs to 19 residues. V trimming: 8 bases; J trimming: 7 bases; junction bases outside the gene matches: 24. In DNA, the CDR3 is TGTGCCAGCGGCTGGGGGACCACATTGTGGGGACAGGGAAAGAATGAGCAGTTCTTC. Amino acid sequence: CASGWGTTLWGQGKNEQFF.

This sequence joins TRBV5-4 and TRBJ2-7, with 9 bases fitting TRBD1. V shed 4 bases and J 3 bases; nucleotides not matched to a gene: 5. The CDR3 sequence is 14 residues long. The germline gives CDR1 SGHNT, CDR2 YYREEE (reference sequence). CDR3 DNA sequence: TGTGCCAGCAGCCCGGGGACAGGGAACTACGAGCAGTACTTC. This codes for CASSPGTGNYEQYF. The full variable domain, its missing parts supplied by reference TRBV5-4 and TRBJ2-7, is ETGVTQSPTHLIKTRGQQVTLRCSSQSGHNTVSWYQQALGQGPQFIFQYYREEENGRGNFPPRFSGLQFPNYSSELNVNALELDDSALYLCASSPGTGNYEQYFGPGTRLTVT.